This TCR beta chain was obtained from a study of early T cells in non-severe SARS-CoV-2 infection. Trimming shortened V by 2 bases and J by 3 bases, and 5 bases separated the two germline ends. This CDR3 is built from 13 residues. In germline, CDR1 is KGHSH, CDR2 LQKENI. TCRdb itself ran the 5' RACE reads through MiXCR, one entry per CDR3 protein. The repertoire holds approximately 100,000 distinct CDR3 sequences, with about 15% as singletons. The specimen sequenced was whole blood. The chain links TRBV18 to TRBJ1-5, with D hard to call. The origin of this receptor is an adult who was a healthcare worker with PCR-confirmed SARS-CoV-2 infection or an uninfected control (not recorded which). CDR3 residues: CASSPDANQPQHF. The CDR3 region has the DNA TGTGCCAGCTCACCAGACGCCAATCAGCCCCAGCATTTT. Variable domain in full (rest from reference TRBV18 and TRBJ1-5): NAGVMQNPRHLVRRRGQEARLRCSPMKGHSHVYWYRQLPEEGLKFMVYLQKENIIDESGMPKERFSAEFPKEGPSILRIQQVVRGDSAAYFCASSPDANQPQHFGDGTRLSIL.